A selection of T cell receptor beta chains follows, all from one sample in a study of blood T cell repertoires in COVID-19. Sequenced by immunoSEQ multiplex PCR; TCRdb stores in-frame clones only, minus some. The sample has more than 90,000 clones; less than 80% are singletons. Sequenced: peripheral blood. Receptors were obtained from a man aged 50 to 60 with acute or convalescent COVID-19. CDR3s include the opening cysteine and the closing phenylalanine or tryptophan. A D gene is named only where the DNA matches it firmly. Size tells how often a clone was seen (once, few, many) or the class of an expanded clone, and some rows leave it out.

d_gene	abundance	v_gene	j_gene	CDR3aa	CDR3nt
TRBD1	.	TRBV14	TRBJ2-5	CASSQRRGLRETQYF	TGTGCCAGCAGCCAGAGAAGGGGGCTTCGAGAGACCCAGTACTTC
.	.	TRBV6-5	TRBJ2-7	CASSSTGSGYEQYF	TGTGCCAGCAGTTCTACGGGGTCGGGCTACGAGCAGTACTTC
.	.	TRBV7-6	TRBJ1-3	CASSAFQSATGNTIYF	TGTGCCAGCAGCGCCTTCCAAAGCGCAACTGGAAACACCATATATTTT
.	once	TRBV18	TRBJ2-2	CASSPDLQGTATGELFF	TGTGCCAGCTCACCCGACCTACAGGGCACGGCCACCGGGGAGCTGTTTTTT
TRBD1	.	TRBV5-8	TRBJ1-1	CASSTTGRRAEAFF	TGTGCCAGCAGTACGACAGGGAGGCGCGCTGAAGCTTTCTTT
TRBD1	.	TRBV5-1	TRBJ2-7	CASRIRDRGREQYF	TGCGCCAGCAGAATTCGGGACAGGGGGCGCGAGCAGTACTTC
.	.	TRBV5-6	TRBJ1-2	CASSFSRRANYGYTF	TGTGCCAGCAGCTTTTCTCGGAGAGCTAACTATGGCTACACCTTC
TRBD2	once	TRBV6-1	TRBJ2-1	CASSEGAWDYLNEQFF	TGTGCCAGCAGTGAAGGGGCGTGGGACTACCTGAATGAGCAGTTCTTC
.	few	TRBV19	TRBJ2-2	CASSIRREVKTGELFF	TGTGCCAGTAGTATACGGAGGGAAGTGAAAACCGGGGAGCTGTTTTTT
.	.	TRBV16	TRBJ1-1	CASSQSGGVGTEAFF	TGTGCCAGCAGCCAATCGGGAGGGGTGGGGACTGAAGCTTTCTTT
TRBD1	few	TRBV29-1	TRBJ2-3	CSARDRRSTDTQYF	TGCAGCGCCAGGGACAGGCGCAGCACAGATACGCAGTATTTT
.	.	TRBV28	TRBJ1-6	CASSLTMWTALHF	TGTGCCAGCAGTTTGACTATGTGGACTGCCCTCCACTTT
TRBD2	.	TRBV9	TRBJ2-7	CASSPSLAGAYEQYF	TGTGCCAGCAGCCCGTCGCTAGCGGGGGCTTACGAGCAGTACTTC
TRBD1	.	TRBV27	TRBJ2-2	CASSWARGPGELFF	TGTGCCAGCAGTTGGGCCAGGGGGCCCGGGGAGCTGTTTTTT
.	.	TRBV5-5	TRBJ2-1	CASSPDSTYNEQFF	TGTGCCAGCAGCCCTGACTCAACCTACAATGAGCAGTTCTTC
.	.	TRBV3-1/TRBV3-2	TRBJ2-3	CASSQAWPPDTQYF	TGTGCCAGCAGCCAAGCATGGCCTCCCGATACGCAGTATTTT
TRBD1	.	TRBV6-5	TRBJ1-2	CASSYAGGFYGYTF	TGTGCCAGCAGTTACGCAGGGGGGTTTTATGGCTACACCTTC
TRBD2	once	TRBV20-1	TRBJ2-5	CSASKSGGALQETQYF	TGCAGTGCTAGTAAGAGCGGGGGGGCCCTCCAAGAGACCCAGTACTTC
TRBD1	.	TRBV2	TRBJ1-3	CASSEGRGPGNTIYF	TGTGCCAGCAGTGAGGGCAGGGGGCCCGGAAACACCATATATTTT
TRBD2	.	TRBV3-1/TRBV3-2	TRBJ2-5	CASSLRPGLAGVETQYF	TGTGCCAGCAGCCTCCGACCGGGACTAGCGGGAGTTGAGACCCAGTACTTC
TRBD1	.	TRBV3-1/TRBV3-2	TRBJ2-1	CASSPDRVHEQFF	TGTGCCAGCAGCCCTGACAGGGTCCATGAGCAGTTCTTC
.	few	TRBV5-3	TRBJ2-7	CARSLRAPSSYEQYF	TGTGCCAGAAGCTTACGCGCCCCGAGCTCCTACGAGCAGTACTTC
TRBD2	.	TRBV9	TRBJ2-1	CASSVVASGRNEQFF	TGTGCCAGCAGCGTAGTTGCTAGCGGGAGGAATGAGCAGTTCTTC
TRBD2	.	TRBV5-1	TRBJ2-2	CASARTSRTGELFF	TGCGCCAGCGCTCGGACTAGCCGCACCGGGGAGCTGTTTTTT
TRBD1	.	TRBV12-5	TRBJ2-2	CASGTGQGWTGELFF	TGTGCTAGTGGTACCGGACAGGGTTGGACCGGGGAGCTGTTTTTT
.	.	TRBV24-1	TRBJ1-2	CATSDSGGGYTF	TGTGCCACCAGTGATTCCGGTGGTGGCTACACCTTC
.	.	TRBV19	TRBJ2-7	CARRVGVEQYF	TGTGCCCGTAGGGTAGGGGTCGAGCAGTACTTC
TRBD1	.	TRBV20-1	TRBJ2-5	CSASWTGPQETQYF	TGCAGTGCTAGTTGGACAGGACCCCAAGAGACCCAGTACTTC
TRBD1	.	TRBV9	TRBJ2-1	CASSPHAGGVPYNEQFF	TGTGCCAGCAGCCCCCACGCAGGGGGAGTACCCTACAATGAGCAGTTCTTC
.	.	TRBV14	TRBJ1-4	CASSRIEASFNEKLFF	TGTGCCAGCAGCCGGATAGAGGCCTCCTTTAATGAAAAACTGTTTTTT
TRBD2	once	TRBV27	TRBJ2-1	CASSPRASGSDDEQFF	TGTGCCAGCAGTCCCCGAGCTAGCGGGAGTGACGATGAGCAGTTCTTC
TRBD2	.	TRBV11-2	TRBJ2-1	CASSLRAGGQKFF	TGTGCCAGCAGCTTGAGGGCGGGAGGGCAAAAGTTCTTC
TRBD2	.	TRBV7-2	TRBJ2-3	CASAPWGGGVDTQYF	TGTGCCAGCGCCCCATGGGGCGGGGGGGTGGATACGCAGTATTTT
.	.	TRBV5-1	TRBJ2-2	CASSLGQADTGELFF	TGCGCCAGCAGCTTGGGACAGGCGGACACCGGGGAGCTGTTTTTT
.	few	TRBV29-1	TRBJ1-5	CSVSAGPRNQPQHF	TGCAGCGTTTCAGCGGGCCCTAGGAATCAGCCCCAGCATTTT
TRBD2	.	TRBV29-1	TRBJ2-1	CSVVGLAVTYNEQFF	TGCAGCGTGGTTGGACTAGCGGTTACCTACAATGAGCAGTTCTTC
TRBD1	.	TRBV19	TRBJ2-5	CASSGTDQETQYF	TGTGCCAGTAGCGGGACAGACCAAGAGACCCAGTACTTC
TRBD1	.	TRBV19	TRBJ1-5	CASSPSQGAGSIQPQHF	TGTGCCAGTAGTCCGTCACAGGGGGCCGGTAGTATTCAGCCCCAGCATTTT
TRBD1	.	TRBV6-5	TRBJ1-5	CASTPGQGGNQPQHF	TGTGCCAGCACACCCGGACAGGGAGGCAATCAGCCCCAGCATTTT
.	once	TRBV21-1	TRBJ2-3	CASSARRSSSKDTQYF	TGTGCCAGCAGCGCCCGACGATCTAGTTCGAAAGATACGCAGTATTTT
.	.	TRBV3-1/TRBV3-2	TRBJ2-1	CASSYGLLYNEQFF	TGTGCCAGCAGCTACGGACTCCTATACAATGAGCAGTTCTTC
TRBD2	.	TRBV4-1	TRBJ2-2	CASSPLAGANTGELFF	TGCGCCAGCAGCCCACTAGCGGGAGCAAACACCGGGGAGCTGTTTTTT
.	once	TRBV18	TRBJ2-3	CASSPGLAFPDTQYF	TGTGCCAGCTCACCGGGGCTAGCGTTTCCAGATACGCAGTATTTT
.	.	TRBV10-2	TRBJ1-6	CASSDRGPRAQETLHF	TGCGCCAGCAGTGATAGAGGCCCCAGGGCCCAGGAGACCCTCCACTTT
.	.	TRBV5-1	TRBJ2-3	CASSSQPNTDTQYF	TGCGCCAGCAGCTCACAGCCGAACACAGATACGCAGTATTTT
TRBD1	.	TRBV7-9	TRBJ2-4	CASSLAGQGLIAKNIQYF	TGTGCCAGCAGCTTAGCTGGACAGGGACTTATAGCCAAAAACATTCAGTACTTC
TRBD2	once	TRBV11-2	TRBJ2-3	CASSLGPPAGVYTDTQYF	TGTGCCAGCAGCTTAGGCCCCCCAGCGGGGGTCTACACAGATACGCAGTATTTT
TRBD2	.	TRBV5-5	TRBJ2-2	CASSFAPGLATGELFF	TGTGCCAGCAGTTTTGCACCGGGACTAGCGACTGGGGAGCTGTTTTTT
.	.	TRBV19	TRBJ2-3	CASSIVGLADMHTQYF	TGTGCCAGTAGTATAGTGGGACTGGCGGATATGCATACGCAGTATTTT
.	.	TRBV5-1	TRBJ1-5	CASSSGSLNSNQPQHF	TGCGCCAGCAGCTCCGGGAGCCTAAATAGCAATCAGCCCCAGCATTTT
TRBD1	.	TRBV9	TRBJ1-6	CASGQGAMNSPLHF	TGTGCCAGCGGACAGGGGGCGATGAATTCACCCCTCCACTTT
.	.	TRBV5-5	TRBJ2-1	CASLRSFNSYNEQFF	TGTGCCAGCCTCCGGTCCTTCAACTCCTACAATGAGCAGTTCTTC
TRBD1	.	TRBV2	TRBJ1-1	CASSMDREGTEAFF	TGTGCCAGCAGTATGGACAGGGAGGGCACTGAAGCTTTCTTT
.	once	TRBV6-5	TRBJ1-2	CATRVSGGGGGYTF	TGTGCCACGCGGGTCTCGGGGGGGGGTGGAGGCTACACCTTC
TRBD1	.	TRBV5-1	TRBJ2-5	CASSLHDRDQETQYF	TGCGCCAGCAGCCTACACGACAGGGACCAAGAGACCCAGTACTTC
.	.	TRBV12-5	TRBJ2-1	CASVLVHNEQFF	TGTGCTAGTGTGTTAGTTCACAATGAGCAGTTCTTC
.	.	TRBV2	TRBJ1-5	CASRTGLNQPQHF	TGTGCCAGCAGAACAGGGCTCAATCAGCCCCAGCATTTT
.	.	TRBV3-1/TRBV3-2	TRBJ1-5	CASSPRGGKPQHF	TGTGCCAGCAGCCCAAGGGGGGGGAAGCCCCAGCATTTT
.	.	TRBV5-1	TRBJ1-5	CASSLEAGDQPQHF	TGCGCCAGCAGCTTGGAGGCAGGGGATCAGCCCCAGCATTTT
.	once	TRBV5-4	TRBJ2-1	CASSSGTYEQFF	TGTGCCAGCAGCTCCGGGACTTATGAGCAGTTCTTC